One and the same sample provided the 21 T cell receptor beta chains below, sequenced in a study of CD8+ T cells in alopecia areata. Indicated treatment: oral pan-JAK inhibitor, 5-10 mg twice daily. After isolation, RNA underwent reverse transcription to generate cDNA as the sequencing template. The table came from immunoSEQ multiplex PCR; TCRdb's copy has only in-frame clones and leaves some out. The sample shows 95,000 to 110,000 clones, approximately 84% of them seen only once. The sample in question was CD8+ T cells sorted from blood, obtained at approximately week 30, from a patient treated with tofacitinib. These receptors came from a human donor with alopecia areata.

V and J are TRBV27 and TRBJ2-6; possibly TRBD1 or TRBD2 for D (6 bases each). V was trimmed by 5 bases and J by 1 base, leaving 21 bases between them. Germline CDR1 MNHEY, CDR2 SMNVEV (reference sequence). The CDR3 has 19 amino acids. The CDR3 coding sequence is TGTGCCAGCAGTCTACATCAAACAGGGACTCCATCTGGGGCCAACGTCCTGACTTTC. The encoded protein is CASSLHQTGTPSGANVLTF.

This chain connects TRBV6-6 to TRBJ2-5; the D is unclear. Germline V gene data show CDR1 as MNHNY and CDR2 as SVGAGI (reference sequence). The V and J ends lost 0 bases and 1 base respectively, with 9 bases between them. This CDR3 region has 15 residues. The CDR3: CASSYSMSSQETQYF. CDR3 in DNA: TGTGCCAGCAGTTACTCAATGAGTTCCCAAGAGACCCAGTACTTC.

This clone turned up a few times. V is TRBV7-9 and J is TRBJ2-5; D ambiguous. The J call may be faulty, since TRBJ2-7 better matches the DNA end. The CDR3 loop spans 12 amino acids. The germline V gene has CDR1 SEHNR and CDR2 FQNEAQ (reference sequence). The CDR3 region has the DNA TGTGCCAGCAGCCTAGAGCGCTACGAGCAGTACTTC. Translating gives CASSLERYEQYF.

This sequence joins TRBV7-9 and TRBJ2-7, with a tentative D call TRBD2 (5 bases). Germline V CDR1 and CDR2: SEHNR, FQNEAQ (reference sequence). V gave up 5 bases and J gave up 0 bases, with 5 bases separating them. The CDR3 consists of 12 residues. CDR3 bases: TGTGCCAGCAGCGGGAGCTCCTACGAGCAGTACTTC. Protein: CASSGSSYEQYF. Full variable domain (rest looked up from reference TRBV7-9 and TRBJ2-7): DTGVSQNPRHKITKRGQNVTFRCDPISEHNRLYWYRQTLGQGPEFLTYFQNEAQLEKSRLLSDRFSAERPKGSFSTLEIQRTEQGDSAMYLCASSGSSYEQYFGPGTRLTVT.

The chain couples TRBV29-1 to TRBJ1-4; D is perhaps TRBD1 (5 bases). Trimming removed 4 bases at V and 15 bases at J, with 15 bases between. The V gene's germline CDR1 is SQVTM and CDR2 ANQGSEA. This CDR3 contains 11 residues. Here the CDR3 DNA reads TGCAGCGTTGGGTCACAGGTAGAAGTGTTTTTT. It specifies CSVGSQVEVFF.

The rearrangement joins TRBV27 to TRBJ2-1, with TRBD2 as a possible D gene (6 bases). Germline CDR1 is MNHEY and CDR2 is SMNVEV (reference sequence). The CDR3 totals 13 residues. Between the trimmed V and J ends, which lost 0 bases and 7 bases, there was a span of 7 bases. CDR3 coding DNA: TGTGCCAGCAGTTTATCAAGCGGGAATGAGCAGTTCTTC. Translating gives CASSLSSGNEQFF.

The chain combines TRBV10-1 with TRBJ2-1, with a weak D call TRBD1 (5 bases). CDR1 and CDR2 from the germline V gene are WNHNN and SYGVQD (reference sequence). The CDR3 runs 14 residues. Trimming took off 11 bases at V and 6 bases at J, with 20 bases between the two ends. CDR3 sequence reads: CAGNSGRAANEQFF. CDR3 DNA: TGCGCCGGTAACTCGGGCAGGGCGGCCAATGAGCAGTTCTTC.

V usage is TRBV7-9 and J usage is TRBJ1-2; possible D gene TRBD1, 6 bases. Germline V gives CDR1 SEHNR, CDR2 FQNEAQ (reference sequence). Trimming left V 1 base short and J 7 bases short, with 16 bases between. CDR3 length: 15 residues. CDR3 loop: CASSLEIPYRVGYTF. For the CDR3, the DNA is TGTGCCAGCAGCTTAGAGATACCCTACAGGGTTGGCTACACCTTC.

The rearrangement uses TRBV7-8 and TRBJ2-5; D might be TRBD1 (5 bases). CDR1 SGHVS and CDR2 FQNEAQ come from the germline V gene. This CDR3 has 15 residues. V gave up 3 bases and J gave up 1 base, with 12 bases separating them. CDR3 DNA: TGTGCCAGCAGCTTGGCGAGAAGGGGCCAAGAGACCCAGTACTTC. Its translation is CASSLARRGQETQYF. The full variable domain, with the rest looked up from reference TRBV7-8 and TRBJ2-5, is GAGVSQSPRYKVAKRGQDVALRCDPISGHVSLFWYQQALGQGPEFLTYFQNEAQLDKSGLPSDRFFAERPEGSVSTLKIQRTQQEDSAVYLCASSLARRGQETQYFGPGTRLLVL.

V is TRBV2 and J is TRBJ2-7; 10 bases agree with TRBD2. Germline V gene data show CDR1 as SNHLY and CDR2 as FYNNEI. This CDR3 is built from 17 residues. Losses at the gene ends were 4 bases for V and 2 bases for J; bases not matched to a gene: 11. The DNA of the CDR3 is TGTGCCAGCAGTGTAAATAATGAGCGGGGGGGCCCCTACGAGCAGTACTTC. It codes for CASSVNNERGGPYEQYF.

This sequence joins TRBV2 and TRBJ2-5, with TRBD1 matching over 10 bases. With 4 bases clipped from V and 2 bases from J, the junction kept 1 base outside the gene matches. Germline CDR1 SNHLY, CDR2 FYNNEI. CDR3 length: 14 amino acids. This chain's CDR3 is CASSGGQGQETQYF. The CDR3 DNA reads TGTGCCAGCAGTGGGGGACAGGGGCAAGAGACCCAGTACTTC.

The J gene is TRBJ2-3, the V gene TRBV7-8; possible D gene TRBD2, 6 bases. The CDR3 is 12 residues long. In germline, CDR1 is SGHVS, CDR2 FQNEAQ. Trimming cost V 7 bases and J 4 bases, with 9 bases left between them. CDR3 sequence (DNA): TGTGCCAGCACGCGGGACGCAGATACGCAGTATTTT. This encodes CASTRDADTQYF.

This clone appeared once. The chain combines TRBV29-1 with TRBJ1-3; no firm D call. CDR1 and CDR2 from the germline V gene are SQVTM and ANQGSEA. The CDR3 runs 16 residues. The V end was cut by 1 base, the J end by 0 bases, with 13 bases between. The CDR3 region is CSVEVIRPNSGNTIYF. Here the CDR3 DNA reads TGCAGCGTTGAAGTAATTCGACCTAACTCTGGAAACACCATATATTTT. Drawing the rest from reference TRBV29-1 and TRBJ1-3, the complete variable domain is SAVISQKPSRDICQRGTSLTIQCQVDSQVTMMFWYRQQPGQSLTLIATANQGSEATYESGFVIDKFPISRPNLTFSTLTVSNMSPEDSSIYLCSVEVIRPNSGNTIYFGEGSWLTVV.

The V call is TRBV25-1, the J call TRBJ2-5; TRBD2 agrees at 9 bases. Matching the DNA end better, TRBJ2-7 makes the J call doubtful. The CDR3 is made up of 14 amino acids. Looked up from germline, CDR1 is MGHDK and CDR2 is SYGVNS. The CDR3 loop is CASSEGLAPYEQYF. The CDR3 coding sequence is TGTGCCAGCAGTGAAGGACTAGCGCCCTACGAGCAGTACTTC.

The CDR3 DNA follows: TGTGCCATCAGTGGAGAGGACAGGGCTACGAATGGCTACACCTTC. It specifies CAISGEDRATNGYTF. The chain joins TRBV10-3 to TRBJ1-2, with 8 bases fitting TRBD1. V lost 4 bases and J lost 6; bases outside the gene matches: 10. The CDR3 consists of 15 residues. CDR1 is ENHRY and CDR2 is SYGVKD in the germline V gene.

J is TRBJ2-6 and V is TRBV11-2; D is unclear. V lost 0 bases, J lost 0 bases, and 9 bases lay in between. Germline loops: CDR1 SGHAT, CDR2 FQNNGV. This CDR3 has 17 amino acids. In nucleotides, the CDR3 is TGTGCCAGCAGCTTAGATTCGTGGGGCTCTGGGGCCAACGTCCTGACTTTC. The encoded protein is CASSLDSWGSGANVLTF.

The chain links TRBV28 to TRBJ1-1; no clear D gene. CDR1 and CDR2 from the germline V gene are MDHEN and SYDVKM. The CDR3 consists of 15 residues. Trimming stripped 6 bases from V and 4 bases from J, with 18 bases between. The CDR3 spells CASRYKGHGSTEAFF. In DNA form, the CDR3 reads TGTGCCAGCAGGTATAAAGGGCACGGGAGCACTGAAGCTTTCTTT.

DNA of the CDR3: TGCGCCAGCAGCACCATAGGGGGCACAGAGACCCAGTACTTC. It yields the protein CASSTIGGTETQYF. The chain has TRBV5-1 and TRBJ2-5, with TRBD1 matching 7 bases. Germline loops: CDR1 SGHRS, CDR2 YFSETQ. CDR3 length: 14 residues. The J segment lost 4 bases and the V segment lost 4 bases, leaving 7 bases of the junction unmatched.

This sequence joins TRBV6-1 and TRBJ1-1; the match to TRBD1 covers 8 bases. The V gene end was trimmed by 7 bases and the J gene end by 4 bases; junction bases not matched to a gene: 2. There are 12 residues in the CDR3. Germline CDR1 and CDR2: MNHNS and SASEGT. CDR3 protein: CASTTGGTEAFF. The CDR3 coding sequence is TGTGCCAGCACTACAGGGGGCACTGAAGCTTTCTTT.

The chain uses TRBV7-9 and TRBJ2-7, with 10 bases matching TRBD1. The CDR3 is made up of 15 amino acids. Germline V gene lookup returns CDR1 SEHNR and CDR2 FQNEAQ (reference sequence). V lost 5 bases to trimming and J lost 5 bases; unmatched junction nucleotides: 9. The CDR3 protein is CASSPPGDRGDEQYF. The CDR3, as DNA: TGTGCCAGCAGCCCCCCCGGGGACAGGGGTGACGAGCAGTACTTC.

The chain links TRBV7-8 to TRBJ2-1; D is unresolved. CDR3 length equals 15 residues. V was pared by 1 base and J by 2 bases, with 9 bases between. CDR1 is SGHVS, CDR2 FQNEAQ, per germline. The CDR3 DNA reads TGTGCCAGCAGCTTAGTCCGGAGCGCCTACAATGAGCAGTTCTTC. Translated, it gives CASSLVRSAYNEQFF.